This entry features one T cell receptor beta chain sequence. The V gene lost 9 bases and the J gene lost 4 bases, with 22 bases spanning the gap. The CDR3 sequence is 15 residues long. The germline gives CDR1 SEHNR, CDR2 FQNEAQ (reference sequence). Per the authors' pipeline: By means of reference gene primer amplification, nucleated cell counts were estimated. Some clones are missing from TCRdb's copy, which holds only in-frame ones; the method was immunoSEQ multiplex PCR. V and J calls plus clone size are reproduced from that table; the DNA served to infer D and trimming. The data show some 260,000 clones, 88% seen once. The data are from a study of blood T cell repertoires in COVID-19. For the study at large: PBMCs, B-cell-depleted T cells, or T cells were the source of the cDNA or gDNA that made up the material.

The clonotype originates from a woman aged 40-49 years who had recovered from COVID-19. The V gene is TRBV7-9, the J gene TRBJ2-7; TRBD1 is a possible D gene (7 bases). Sequenced sample: peripheral blood. The CDR3 reads CASSPPWSGGYEQYF. Here the CDR3 DNA reads TGTGCCAGTTCCCCCCCCTGGTCAGGGGGGTACGAGCAGTACTTC.